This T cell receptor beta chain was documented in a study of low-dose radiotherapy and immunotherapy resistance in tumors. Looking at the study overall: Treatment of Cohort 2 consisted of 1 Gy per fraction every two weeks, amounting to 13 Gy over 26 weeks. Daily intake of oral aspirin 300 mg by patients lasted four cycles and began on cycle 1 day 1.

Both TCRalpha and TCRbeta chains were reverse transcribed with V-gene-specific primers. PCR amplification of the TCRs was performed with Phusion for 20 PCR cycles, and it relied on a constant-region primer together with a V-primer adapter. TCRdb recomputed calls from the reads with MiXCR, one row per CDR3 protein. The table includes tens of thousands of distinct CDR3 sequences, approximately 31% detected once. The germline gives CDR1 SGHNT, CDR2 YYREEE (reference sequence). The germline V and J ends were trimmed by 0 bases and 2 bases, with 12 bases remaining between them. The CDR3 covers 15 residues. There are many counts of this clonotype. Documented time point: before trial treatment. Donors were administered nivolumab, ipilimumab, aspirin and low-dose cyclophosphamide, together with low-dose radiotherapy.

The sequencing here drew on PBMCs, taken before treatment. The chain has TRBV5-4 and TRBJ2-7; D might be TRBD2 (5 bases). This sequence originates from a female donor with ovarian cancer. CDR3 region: CASSLVTRAPYEQYF. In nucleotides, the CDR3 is TGTGCCAGCAGCTTGGTTACGAGGGCACCCTACGAGCAGTACTTC.